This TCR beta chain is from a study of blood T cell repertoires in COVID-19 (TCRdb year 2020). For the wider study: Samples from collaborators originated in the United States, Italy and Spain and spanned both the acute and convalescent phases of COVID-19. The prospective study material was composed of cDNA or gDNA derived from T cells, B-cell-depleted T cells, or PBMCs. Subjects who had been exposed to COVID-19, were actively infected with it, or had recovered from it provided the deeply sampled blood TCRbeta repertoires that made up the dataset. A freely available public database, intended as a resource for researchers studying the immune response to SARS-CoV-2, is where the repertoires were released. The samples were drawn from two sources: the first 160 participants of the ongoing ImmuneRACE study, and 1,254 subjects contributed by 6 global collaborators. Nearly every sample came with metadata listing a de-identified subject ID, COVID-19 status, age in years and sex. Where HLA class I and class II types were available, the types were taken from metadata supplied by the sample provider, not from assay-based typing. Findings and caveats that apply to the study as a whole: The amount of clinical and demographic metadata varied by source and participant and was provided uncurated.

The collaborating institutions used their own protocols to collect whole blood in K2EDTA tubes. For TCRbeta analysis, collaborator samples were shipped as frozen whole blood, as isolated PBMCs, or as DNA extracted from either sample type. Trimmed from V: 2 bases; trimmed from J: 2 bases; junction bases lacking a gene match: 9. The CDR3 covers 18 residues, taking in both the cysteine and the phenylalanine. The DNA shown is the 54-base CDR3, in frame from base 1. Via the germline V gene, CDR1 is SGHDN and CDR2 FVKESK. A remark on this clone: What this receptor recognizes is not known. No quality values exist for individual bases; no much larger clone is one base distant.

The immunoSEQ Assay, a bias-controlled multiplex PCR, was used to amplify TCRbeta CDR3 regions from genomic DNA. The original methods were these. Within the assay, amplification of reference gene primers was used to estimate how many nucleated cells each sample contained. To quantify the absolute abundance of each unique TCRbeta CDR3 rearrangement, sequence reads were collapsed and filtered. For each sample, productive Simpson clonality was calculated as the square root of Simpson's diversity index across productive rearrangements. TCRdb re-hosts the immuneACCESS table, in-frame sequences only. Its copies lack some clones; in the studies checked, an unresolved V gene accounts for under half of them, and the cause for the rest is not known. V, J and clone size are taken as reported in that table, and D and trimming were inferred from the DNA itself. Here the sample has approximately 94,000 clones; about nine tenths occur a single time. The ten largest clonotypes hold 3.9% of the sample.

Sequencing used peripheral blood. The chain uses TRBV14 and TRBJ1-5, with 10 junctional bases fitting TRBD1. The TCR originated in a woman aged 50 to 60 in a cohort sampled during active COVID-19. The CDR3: CASSQLKTGTGGNQPQHF. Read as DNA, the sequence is TGTGCCAGCAGCCAACTGAAGACCGGGACAGGGGGCAATCAGCCCCAGCATTTT.